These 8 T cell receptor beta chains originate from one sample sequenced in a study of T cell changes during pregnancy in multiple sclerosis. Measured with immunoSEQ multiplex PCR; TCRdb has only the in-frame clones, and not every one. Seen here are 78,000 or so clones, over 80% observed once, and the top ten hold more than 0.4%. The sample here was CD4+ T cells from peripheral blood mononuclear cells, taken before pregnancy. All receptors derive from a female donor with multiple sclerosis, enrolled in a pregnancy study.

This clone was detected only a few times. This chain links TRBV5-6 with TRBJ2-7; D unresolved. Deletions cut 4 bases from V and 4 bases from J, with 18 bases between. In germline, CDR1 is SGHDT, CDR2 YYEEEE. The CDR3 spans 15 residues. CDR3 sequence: CASSLERYAYYEQYF. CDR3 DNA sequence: TGTGCCAGCAGCCTCGAGAGGTATGCTTATTACGAGCAGTACTTC. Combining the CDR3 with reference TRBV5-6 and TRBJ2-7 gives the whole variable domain DAGVTQSPTHLIKTRGQQVTLRCSPKSGHDTVSWYQQALGQGPQFIFQYYEEEERQRGNFPDRFSGHQFPNYSSELNVNALLLGDSALYLCASSLERYAYYEQYFGPGTRLTVT.

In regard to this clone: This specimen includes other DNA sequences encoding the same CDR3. This chain's CDR3 is CASSRAGASGANVLTF. In DNA, the CDR3 is TGTGCCAGCAGCAGAGCGGGAGCGTCTGGGGCCAACGTCCTGACTTTC. This chain connects TRBV27 to TRBJ2-6; 8 bases agree with TRBD2. Germline loops: CDR1 MNHEY, CDR2 SMNVEV (reference sequence). The J segment lost 1 base and the V segment lost 6 bases, leaving 5 bases of the junction unmatched. There are 16 residues in the CDR3.

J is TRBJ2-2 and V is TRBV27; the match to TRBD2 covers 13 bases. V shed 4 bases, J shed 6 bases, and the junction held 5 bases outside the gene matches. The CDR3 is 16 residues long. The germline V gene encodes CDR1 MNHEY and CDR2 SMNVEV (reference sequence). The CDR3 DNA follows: TGTGCCAGCAGTTCCGGACTAGCGGGAGTGGCCGGGGAGCTGTTTTTT. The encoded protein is CASSSGLAGVAGELFF.

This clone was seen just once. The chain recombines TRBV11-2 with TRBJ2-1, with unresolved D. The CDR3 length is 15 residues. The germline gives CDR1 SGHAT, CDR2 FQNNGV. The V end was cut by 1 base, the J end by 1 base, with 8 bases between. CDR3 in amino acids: CASSLGTQSYNEQFF. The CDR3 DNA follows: TGTGCCAGCAGCTTAGGCACTCAATCCTACAATGAGCAGTTCTTC.

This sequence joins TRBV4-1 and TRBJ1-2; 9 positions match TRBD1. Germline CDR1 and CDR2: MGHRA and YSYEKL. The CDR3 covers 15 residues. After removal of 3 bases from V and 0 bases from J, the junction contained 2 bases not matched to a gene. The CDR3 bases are TGCGCCAGCAGCCAGTGGGACAGGGCTAACTATGGCTACACCTTC. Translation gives CASSQWDRANYGYTF.

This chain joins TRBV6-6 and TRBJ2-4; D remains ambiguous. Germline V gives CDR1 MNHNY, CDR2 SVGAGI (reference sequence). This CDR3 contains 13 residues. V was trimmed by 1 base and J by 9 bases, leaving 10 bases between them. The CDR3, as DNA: TGTGCCAGCAGTTACTGGCAGGAAGTCATTCAGTACTTC. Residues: CASSYWQEVIQYF.

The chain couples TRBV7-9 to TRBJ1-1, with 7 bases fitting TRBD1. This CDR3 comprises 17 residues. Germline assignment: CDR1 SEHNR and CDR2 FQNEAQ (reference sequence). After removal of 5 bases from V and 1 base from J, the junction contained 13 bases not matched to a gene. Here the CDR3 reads CASSHLDRVPSNTEAFF. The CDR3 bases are TGTGCCAGCAGCCACCTCGACAGGGTACCGTCGAACACTGAAGCTTTCTTT.

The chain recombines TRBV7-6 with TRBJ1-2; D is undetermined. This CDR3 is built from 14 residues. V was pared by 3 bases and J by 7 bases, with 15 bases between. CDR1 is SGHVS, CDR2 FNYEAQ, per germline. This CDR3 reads CASSFQTAQSGYTF. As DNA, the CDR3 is TGTGCCAGCAGCTTCCAAACTGCACAGTCTGGCTACACCTTC.